These 8 T cell receptor beta chains were all obtained from the same sample, sequenced in a study of blood T cells in healthy people across ages (dated by TCRdb to the mid-2010s). Libraries came from 5' RACE. Sequencing relied on an Illumina HiSeq 2500. A second PCR of 7 to 11 cycles was run with a J-beta primer mix and a sample-barcoded 5' primer. In-frame beta chains were kept once TCRdb had trimmed the public reads at Q25 with fastp and called clones with MiXCR. CDR3 protein sequences are deduplicated, and each keeps its most common genes and DNA. The sample includes about 1,500,000 distinct CDR3 sequences, with approximately 38% observed a single time. Jointly, the top ten make up 7.9% of the sample. The sample was blood. All receptors come from a woman younger than 35 in good health.

This clonotype was recorded a few times. V gene TRBV12-3 or TRBV12-4 combines with J gene TRBJ2-7; 7 bases are shared with TRBD1. The J segment lost 1 base and the V segment lost 6 bases, leaving 12 bases of the junction unmatched. This CDR3 contains 16 residues. CDR3 protein: CASSQNMGDSSYEQYF. CDR3 nucleotides: TGTGCCAGCAGCCAAAACATGGGGGACAGTTCCTACGAGCAGTACTTC.

The gene calls are TRBV28 and TRBJ1-4; D remains ambiguous. The germline V and J ends were trimmed by 7 bases and 4 bases, with 22 bases remaining between them. Germline V gene lookup returns CDR1 MDHEN and CDR2 SYDVKM. The CDR3 sequence is 17 residues long. This CDR3 reads CASKRRESNLLNEKLFF. In DNA, the CDR3 is TGTGCCAGCAAGAGGAGGGAATCGAACCTTCTTAATGAAAAACTGTTTTTT.

The chain carries TRBV6-2 or TRBV6-3 and TRBJ2-7, with 8 bases that match TRBD2. V dropped 6 bases and J dropped 2; count of bases not matched to a gene: 9. In germline, CDR1 is MNHEY, CDR2 SVGEGT. The CDR3 spans 15 residues. The CDR3 protein is CASSLAGPPPYEQYF. The CDR3 DNA reads as TGTGCCAGCAGCTTAGCGGGACCTCCCCCCTACGAGCAGTACTTC.

The rearrangement uses TRBV6-5 and TRBJ1-2; TRBD1 aligns across 7 bases. The CDR3 sequence is 14 residues long. The V segment lost 8 bases and the J segment 8 bases; nucleotides outside the gene matches: 14. Per germline, CDR1 MNHEY and CDR2 SVGAGI. The CDR3 spells CASLAGGNRKGYTF. The CDR3 nucleotides are TGTGCCAGCTTGGCAGGGGGTAATCGGAAAGGCTACACCTTC.

For this clonotype: At one boundary the junction diverges from the germline segment, which might be a read error. The chain is built from TRBV12-3 or TRBV12-4 and TRBJ1-1; 8 nucleotides match TRBD1. The CDR3 extends over 16 amino acids. Written as DNA, the CDR3 is TGTGCCAGCAGCCCGGGACAGGTCTTCATGAACACTGAAGCATTCTTT. Encoded protein: CASSPGQVFMNTEAFF.

V and J are TRBV7-2 and TRBJ2-3, with D maybe TRBD1 (5 bases). Germline V gene lookup returns CDR1 SGHTA and CDR2 FQGNSA. V lost 7 bases and J 0 bases, leaving 14 bases between the germline ends. The CDR3 spans 15 residues. CDR3 in DNA: TGTGCCAGCACCCCAGGGTATTCTAGCACAGATACGCAGTATTTT. This gives the protein CASTPGYSSTDTQYF. Using reference TRBV7-2 and TRBJ2-3 for the parts outside the CDR3, the full variable domain is GAGVSQSPSNKVTEKGKDVELRCDPISGHTALYWYRQSLGQGLEFLIYFQGNSAPDKSGLPSDRFSAERTGGSVSTLTIQRTQQEDSAVYLCASTPGYSSTDTQYFGPGTRLTVL.

This chain joins TRBV19 and TRBJ2-1; no clear D gene. The CDR3 loop spans 12 amino acids. The ends were cut back, 11 bases at V and 0 bases at J, with 8 bases in the middle. Germline V gene sequence: CDR1 LNHDA, CDR2 SQIVND (reference sequence). The CDR3 spells CAVAPSYNEQFF. DNA for the CDR3: TGTGCCGTGGCCCCCTCCTACAATGAGCAGTTCTTC.

The rearrangement links TRBV11-2 to TRBJ2-4; D call uncertain. CDR1 and CDR2 (germline): SGHAT, FQNNGV. The CDR3 is made up of 16 amino acids. V lost 0 bases to trimming and J lost 0 bases, with 9 bases between them. The DNA for the CDR3 is TGTGCCAGCAGCTTAGATTCCACTTTAGCCAAAAACATTCAGTACTTC. The encoded protein is CASSLDSTLAKNIQYF.